The TCR beta chain described here comes from a study of CD4+ T cells in melanoma. With V trimmed by 5 bases and J by 4 bases, 12 bases remained unmatched. The CDR3 extends over 16 amino acids. Germline loops: CDR1 SGHRS, CDR2 YFSETQ. Details on this clone: Its antigen is not known.

Libraries were prepared by immunoSEQ multiplex PCR; TCRdb keeps only in-frame clonotypes and omits some of them. The sample has about 21,000 clones; over 75% are singletons. Study-wide findings and caveats: Reportedly, melanoma neoantigen-specific CD4+ T cells showed varied differentiation states. CD8+ T cell, macrophage and B cell function reportedly correlated with neoantigen-specific CD4+ T cells.

The J gene is TRBJ2-7, the V gene TRBV5-1, with 10 bases aligning to TRBD1. This TCR derives from a human donor with melanoma. Specimen: cells from a culture (not recorded whether cultured in vitro). CDR3 nucleotide sequence: TGCGCCAGCAGACAGGAACCTCGACAGGGGGCGTACGAGCAGTACTTC. Its translation: CASRQEPRQGAYEQYF.